The 3 T cell receptor beta chains in this list originate from one sample, sequenced in a study of shared clonotypes between healthy human individuals. This table comes from immunoSEQ multiplex PCR, and its TCRdb copy is limited to in-frame clones, with some not included. This sample has 2 million to 2.5 million clones, with approximately 94% found just once. Sequenced: naive CD4+ T cells from PBMCs. Sample subset: CD45RA+ positively selected. These receptors all stem from a man younger than 35 in good health. Some clones in this sample may be carry-over from other donors' samples.

The chain uses TRBV27 and TRBJ1-2; 9 bases are shared with TRBD1. Germline V gene data show CDR1 as MNHEY and CDR2 as SMNVEV (reference sequence). The CDR3 is made up of 15 amino acids. Trimming cost V 4 bases and J 5 bases; bases outside gene matches: 8. In DNA form, the CDR3 reads TGTGCCAGCAGTTCCCCGGGACAGGGCGGGTATGGCTACACCTTC. This encodes CASSSPGQGGYGYTF.

V gene TRBV14 combines with J gene TRBJ2-1; 10 bases agree with TRBD2. The CDR3 consists of 15 residues. V was clipped by 4 bases and J by 9 bases; unmatched bases: 9. Germline V gene data show CDR1 as SGHDN and CDR2 as FVKESK. The CDR3 sequence is CASSPRLAGVGEQFF. CDR3 in DNA: TGTGCCAGCAGCCCCCGGCTAGCGGGAGTTGGTGAGCAGTTCTTC.

This chain joins TRBV7-8 and TRBJ2-1; the D gene could be TRBD1 or TRBD2 (5 bases each). CDR1 and CDR2 from the germline V gene are SGHVS and FQNEAQ. V lost 4 bases and J 12 bases, leaving 19 bases between the germline ends. The length of the CDR3 is 14 residues. The CDR3 DNA reads as TGTGCCAGCAGCTCCAATCCGGCAGGGACGGTGCAGTTCTTC. This encodes CASSSNPAGTVQFF.